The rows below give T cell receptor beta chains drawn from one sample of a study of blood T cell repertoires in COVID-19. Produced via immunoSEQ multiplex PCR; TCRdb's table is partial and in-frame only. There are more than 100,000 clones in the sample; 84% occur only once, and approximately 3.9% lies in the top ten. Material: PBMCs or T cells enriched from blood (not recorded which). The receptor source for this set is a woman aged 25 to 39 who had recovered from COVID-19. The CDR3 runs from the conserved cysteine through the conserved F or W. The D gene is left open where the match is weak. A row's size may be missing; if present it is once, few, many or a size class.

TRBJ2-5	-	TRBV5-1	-	CASSPGVKETQYF	TGCGCCAGCAGCCCAGGGGTGAAAGAGACCCAGTACTTC
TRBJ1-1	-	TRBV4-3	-	CASSHGRRGGAFF	TGCGCCAGCAGCCATGGCCGGCGGGGTGGAGCTTTCTTT
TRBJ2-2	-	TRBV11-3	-	CASSFGGVANTGELFF	TGTGCCAGCAGCTTCGGCGGAGTAGCGAACACCGGGGAGCTGTTTTTT
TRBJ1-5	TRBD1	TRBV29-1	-	CSVGTGGVNQPQHF	TGCAGCGTCGGGACAGGGGGCGTCAATCAGCCCCAGCATTTT
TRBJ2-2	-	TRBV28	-	CASSLFLRGKGGELFF	TGTGCCAGCAGTTTATTTCTCCGGGGTAAAGGCGGGGAGCTGTTTTTT
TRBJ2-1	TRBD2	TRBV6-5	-	CASSYSTSVPNEQFF	TGTGCCAGCAGTTACTCGACTAGCGTACCCAATGAGCAGTTCTTC
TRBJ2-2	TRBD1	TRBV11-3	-	CASSLTGGPGELFF	TGTGCCAGCAGCTTAACAGGGGGCCCCGGGGAGCTGTTTTTT
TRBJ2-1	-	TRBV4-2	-	CASSGGLNNEQFF	TGTGCCAGCAGTGGGGGGTTAAACAATGAGCAGTTCTTC
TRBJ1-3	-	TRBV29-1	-	CSVGSWGTTGNTIYF	TGCAGCGTTGGGAGCTGGGGGACTACTGGAAACACCATATATTTT
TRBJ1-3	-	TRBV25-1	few	CASSDFSGYSGNTIYF	TGTGCCAGCAGTGACTTCAGCGGATACTCTGGAAACACCATATATTTT
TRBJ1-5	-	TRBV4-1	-	CASSQDPRGNQPQHF	TGCGCCAGCAGCCAAGATCCGAGAGGGAACCAGCCCCAGCATTTT
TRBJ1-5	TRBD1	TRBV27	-	CASSSLQGYSNQPQHF	TGTGCCAGCAGTTCGCTACAGGGGTATAGCAATCAGCCCCAGCATTTT
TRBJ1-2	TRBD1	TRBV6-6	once	CASSRPSGQGSWGGYTF	TGTGCCAGCAGTCGACCCTCTGGACAGGGCTCTTGGGGGGGCTACACCTTC
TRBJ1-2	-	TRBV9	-	CASSVDTGSGGYTF	TGTGCCAGCAGCGTAGATACAGGGAGTGGTGGCTACACCTTC
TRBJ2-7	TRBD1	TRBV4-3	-	CASSQGETGDEQYF	TGCGCCAGCAGCCAAGGGGAGACAGGGGACGAGCAGTACTTC
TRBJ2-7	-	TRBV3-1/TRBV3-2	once	CASSLSGTRNEQYF	TGTGCCAGCAGCTTATCCGGGACTCGGAACGAGCAGTACTTC
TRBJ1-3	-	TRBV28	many	CASREVGQRRNTIYF	TGTGCCAGCAGGGAGGTAGGACAGCGACGAAACACCATATATTTT
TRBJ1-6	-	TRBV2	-	CASRYRANSYNSPLHF	TGTGCCAGCAGATACAGGGCTAACTCCTATAATTCACCCCTCCACTTT
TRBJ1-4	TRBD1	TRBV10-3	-	CAIRGTGDGKLFF	TGTGCCATCAGGGGAACAGGGGACGGAAAACTGTTTTTT
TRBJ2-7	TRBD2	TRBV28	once	CASMDTSGQYF	TGTGCCAGCATGGATACTAGCGGGCAGTACTTC
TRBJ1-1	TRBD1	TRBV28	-	CASSFGTGIYTEAFF	TGTGCCAGCAGTTTCGGGACAGGGATATACACTGAAGCTTTCTTT
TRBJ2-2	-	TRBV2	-	CASKGRGPRTGELFF	TGTGCCAGCAAGGGGCGGGGGCCACGGACCGGGGAGCTGTTTTTT